The 22 T cell receptor beta chains reported below all come from one sample, sequenced in a study of a mutant IDH1 vaccine in newly diagnosed glioma (dated by TCRdb to the early 2020s). Libraries were prepared through the immunoSEQ multiplex PCR assay. TCRdb carries this immuneACCESS record with in-frame sequences only. Its versions omit some clonotypes, under half of them owing to an unresolved V gene in the studies checked, with the rest unexplained. This sample holds 85,000 to 100,000 clones; 83% were observed only once. The ten top clones hold 7.4% of the sample. The time point label on this specimen signifies: baseline, week 1 (first vaccination visit). Reading the label with the study, this specimen's treatment or condition is: pre-vaccination baseline after standard-of-care therapy. Sequenced material: PBMCs, taken from a glioma patient treated with radiotherapy, temozolomide or both. The origin of the receptors is a woman in her forties or fifties with glioma.

This chain links TRBV15 with TRBJ1-4; 9 positions match TRBD1. V shed 5 bases and J 8 bases; nucleotides not matched to a gene: 9. The CDR3 has 15 amino acids. Germline V lookup: CDR1 LNHNV, CDR2 YYDKDF (reference sequence). CDR3 residues: CATSQGGTGIEKLFF. The CDR3 nucleotides read TGTGCCACCAGCCAGGGCGGGACAGGGATAGAAAAACTGTTTTTT.

This clone came up a few times. The J gene is TRBJ2-1, the V gene TRBV10-1, with D possibly being TRBD1 or TRBD2 (5 bases each). Trimming removed 0 bases from V and 6 bases from J, with 9 bases in between. Germline V CDR1 and CDR2: WNHNN, SYGVQD (reference sequence). This CDR3 has 14 amino acids. The CDR3 here is CASSESFGGNEQFF. In DNA form, the CDR3 reads TGCGCCAGCAGTGAGTCGTTTGGGGGCAATGAGCAGTTCTTC.

The chain joins TRBV20-1 to TRBJ2-5; no clear D gene. CDR1 is DFQATT and CDR2 is SNEGSKA in the germline V gene (reference sequence). The CDR3 length is 11 residues. Trimming shortened V by 3 bases and J by 5 bases, and 7 bases separated the two germline ends. CDR3 DNA: TGCAGTGCTAGCCCCGAGGAGACCCAGTACTTC. Translated, it gives CSASPEETQYF.

The chain couples TRBV2 to TRBJ1-3; D possibly corresponds to TRBD1 (5 bases). The CDR3 loop spans 14 amino acids. The germline CDR1 and CDR2 sequences are SNHLY and FYNNEI. Trimming took off 4 bases at V and 0 bases at J, with 7 bases between the two ends. This CDR3 is CASSAGNSGNTIYF. DNA of the CDR3: TGTGCCAGCAGTGCAGGGAACTCTGGAAACACCATATATTTT.

This chain connects TRBV6-5 to TRBJ2-7; 8 bases are a match to TRBD2. Looked up from germline, CDR1 is MNHEY and CDR2 is SVGAGI. The CDR3 runs to 15 residues. V gave up 0 bases and J gave up 4 bases; unmatched junction bases: 5. CDR3 loop: CASSYSPGGLYEQYF. DNA for the CDR3: TGTGCCAGCAGTTACTCCCCGGGGGGGTTGTACGAGCAGTACTTC.

Concerning this clone itself: A read error is the likely source, as a far larger clone sits one nucleotide away. This sample also contains other DNA sequences that code for the same CDR3. This CDR3 is CASSLGTGNSPLHF. CDR3 nucleotides: TGTGCCAGCAGCTTGGGGACAGGGAATTCACCCCTCCACTTT. The chain couples TRBV5-5 to TRBJ1-6; TRBD1 matches 8 bases. V shed 0 bases, J shed 7 bases, and the junction held 0 bases outside the gene matches. CDR1 SGHKS and CDR2 YYEKEE come from the germline V gene (reference sequence). The CDR3 length is 14 residues.

The sample holds one count of this clone. The rearrangement joins TRBV6-5 to TRBJ2-7; 7 bases line up with TRBD1. The ends lost 0 bases at V and 2 bases at J; junction bases unmatched: 7. This CDR3 comprises 16 residues. Germline-derived CDR1 and CDR2 are MNHEY and SVGAGI. CDR3 sequence reads: CASSYSRTGLPYEQYF. Written as DNA, the CDR3 is TGTGCCAGCAGTTACTCCAGGACAGGTCTCCCCTACGAGCAGTACTTC.

V is TRBV11-2 and J is TRBJ2-7; no definite D call. The V gene's germline CDR1 is SGHAT and CDR2 FQNNGV. This CDR3 spans 15 amino acids. V gave up 0 bases and J gave up 0 bases, with 9 bases separating them. The CDR3 DNA reads TGTGCCAGCAGCTTAGAGGCAGGATCCTCCTACGAGCAGTACTTC. It is translated as CASSLEAGSSYEQYF.

The genes are TRBV29-1 and TRBJ2-6; 12 positions agree with TRBD1. Germline CDR1 is SQVTM and CDR2 is ANQGSEA. The CDR3 has 16 amino acids. The J segment lost 2 bases and the V segment lost 6 bases, leaving 5 bases of the junction unmatched. Here the CDR3 reads CSVSGTGGAGANVLTF. The CDR3 nucleotides read TGCAGCGTGTCCGGGACAGGGGGCGCTGGGGCCAACGTCCTGACTTTC.

This rearrangement joins TRBV30 to TRBJ2-3; D may be TRBD1 (7 bases). Between the trimmed V and J ends, which lost 7 bases and 14 bases, there was a span of 25 bases. Per the germline V gene, CDR1 is GTSNPN and CDR2 is SVGIG (reference sequence). CDR3 length equals 13 residues. The CDR3 DNA reads as TGTGCCTTTCCGACAGGTTCAGGGGGGCGTACGTATTTT. It is translated as CAFPTGSGGRTYF.

The rearrangement joins TRBV5-4 to TRBJ1-6, with TRBD1 matching 7 bases. Germline-derived CDR1 and CDR2 are SGHNT and YYREEE (reference sequence). J gave up 0 bases and V 1 base, and 4 bases lay outside the gene matches. The CDR3 runs to 17 residues. The CDR3: CASSLTGASSYNSPLHF. The DNA of the CDR3 is TGTGCCAGCAGCTTGACAGGGGCGAGCTCCTATAATTCACCCCTCCACTTT.

V usage is TRBV30 and J usage is TRBJ1-2; no clear D gene. From germline, CDR1 is GTSNPN and CDR2 SVGIG (reference sequence). This CDR3 is 13 amino acids long. Trimming removed 3 bases at V and 4 bases at J, with 12 bases between. The CDR3 protein is CAWRGSGIYGYTF. CDR3 DNA sequence: TGTGCCTGGAGGGGATCCGGAATCTATGGCTACACCTTC.

The chain links TRBV9 to TRBJ1-5; D call uncertain. CDR3 length: 14 amino acids. CDR1 is SGDLS and CDR2 is YYNGEE in the germline V gene. The V and J ends lost 0 bases and 0 bases respectively, with 4 bases between them. This CDR3 is CASSVGGSNQPQHF. In DNA form, the CDR3 reads TGTGCCAGCAGCGTAGGTGGTAGCAATCAGCCCCAGCATTTT.

The chain couples TRBV7-2 to TRBJ2-7, with D tentatively TRBD2 (6 bases). The V gene lost 5 bases and the J gene lost 3 bases, with 11 bases spanning the gap. The CDR3 consists of 13 residues. Germline CDR1 reads SGHTA; CDR2 reads FQGNSA. CDR3 nucleotides: TGTGCCAGCAGCCCCGGGAGTCTCTACGAGCAGTACTTC. Translating it yields CASSPGSLYEQYF.

The sample holds a few counts of this clone. The rearrangement joins TRBV5-1 to TRBJ1-2; 8 nucleotides match TRBD1. Germline V CDR1 and CDR2: SGHRS, YFSETQ. The CDR3 length is 13 residues. With 4 bases clipped from V and 6 bases from J, the junction kept 5 bases outside the gene matches. CDR3 bases: TGCGCCAGCAGCCCTCGGACAGGGAATGGCTACACCTTC. It specifies CASSPRTGNGYTF.

The J gene is TRBJ2-3, the V gene TRBV7-9, with D hard to call. Trimming took off 1 base at V and 1 base at J, with 9 bases between the two ends. Germline V lookup: CDR1 SEHNR, CDR2 FQNEAQ (reference sequence). CDR3 size: 15 residues. CDR3 amino acids: CASSLVMTGTDTQYF. The CDR3 DNA follows: TGTGCCAGCAGCTTAGTGATGACGGGCACAGATACGCAGTATTTT. Together with reference TRBV7-9 and TRBJ2-3, the CDR3 gives the full variable domain: DTGVSQNPRHKITKRGQNVTFRCDPISEHNRLYWYRQTLGQGPEFLTYFQNEAQLEKSRLLSDRFSAERPKGSFSTLEIQRTEQGDSAMYLCASSLVMTGTDTQYFGPGTRLTVL.

This CDR3 reads CASSIPKQNEKLFF. The CDR3 coding sequence is TGTGCCAGTAGTATCCCCAAACAGAATGAAAAACTGTTTTTT. This chain uses TRBV19 with TRBJ1-4; D gene unclear. Trimming pared 3 bases from V and 5 bases from J, leaving 10 bases between. The CDR3 runs 14 residues. The germline CDR1 and CDR2 sequences are LNHDA and SQIVND (reference sequence).

The rearrangement joins TRBV6-5 to TRBJ2-7; 12 nucleotides align to TRBD1. Germline lookup yields CDR1 MNHEY and CDR2 SVGAGI. This CDR3 is 15 amino acids long. V trimming: 3 bases; J trimming: 6 bases; junction bases outside the gene matches: 6. The CDR3 nucleotides are TGTGCCAGCAGTTATCGGGACAGGGGGCATTTCGAGCAGTACTTC. This sequence encodes CASSYRDRGHFEQYF.

The CDR3 loop reads CASGQGGNTEAFF. The CDR3 DNA follows: TGTGCCTCCGGACAGGGGGGTAACACTGAAGCTTTCTTT. The chain links TRBV30 to TRBJ1-1; 10 nucleotides match TRBD1. The CDR3 is 13 amino acids. The germline V gene has CDR1 GTSNPN and CDR2 SVGIG (reference sequence). The V gene end was trimmed by 7 bases and the J gene end by 2 bases; junction bases not matched to a gene: 4.

A remark on this clone: At one of its ends the junction is not consistent with the germline gene, which may arise from a read error. This chain joins TRBV27 and TRBJ2-1; D perhaps matches TRBD1 (6 bases). The CDR3 spans 16 residues. Per germline, CDR1 MNHEY and CDR2 SMNVEV (reference sequence). This CDR3 is CASKRREGVLGNKQFF. The CDR3 DNA follows: TGTGCCAGCAAGCGTCGAGAGGGGGTCCTTGGCAATAAGCAGTTCTTC.

The rearrangement joins TRBV5-8 to TRBJ1-1; D not resolved. The CDR3 has 12 residues. V lost 0 bases, J lost 9 bases, and 9 bases lay in between. CDR1 is SGHTS and CDR2 is YDEGEE in the germline V gene. CDR3 amino acids: CASSLVAAQAFF. The CDR3 region has the DNA TGTGCCAGCAGCTTGGTCGCGGCACAAGCTTTCTTT.

This clone has a single count. This chain connects TRBV29-1 to TRBJ1-1; D call uncertain. The germline V and J ends were trimmed by 3 bases and 0 bases, with 8 bases remaining between them. CDR1 and CDR2 from the germline V gene are SQVTM and ANQGSEA. The CDR3 has 13 amino acids. As DNA, the CDR3 is TGCAGCGTTGATAGCCTCATGAACACTGAAGCTTTCTTT. Translating it yields CSVDSLMNTEAFF.